The 21 T cell receptor beta chains below all came from one sample that was sequenced in a study of blood T cell repertoires in COVID-19. The data were produced by immunoSEQ multiplex PCR, yet TCRdb's version contains in-frame clones alone and is incomplete. The sample has 250,000 or so clones, around 87% seen once. The sequencing input was peripheral blood. These receptors were collected from a woman aged 60-70 years with COVID-19, enrolled during active disease.

The CDR3, as DNA: TGTGCCAGCAGACGGGACTTGAGGGATACGCAGTATTTT. Amino acids: CASRRDLRDTQYF. The chain employs TRBV3-1 (or the pseudogene TRBV3-2) and TRBJ2-3; weak D call: TRBD2 (6 bases). The V gene lost 6 bases and the J gene lost 6 bases, with 13 bases spanning the gap. Germline V gene sequence: CDR1 LGHDT, CDR2 YNNKEL (reference sequence). The CDR3 length is 13 residues.

The genes are TRBV2 and TRBJ2-2; TRBD1 matches at 9 bases. The germline V gene encodes CDR1 SNHLY and CDR2 FYNNEI. The CDR3 totals 16 residues. Unmatched junction bases numbered 7, after V lost 6 bases and J lost 2 bases. The CDR3 bases are TGTGCCAGCAGCCCGACAGGGGGTTCAAACACCGGGGAGCTGTTTTTT. Encoded protein: CASSPTGGSNTGELFF.

V is TRBV4-1 and J is TRBJ1-6; 7 nucleotides line up with TRBD1. The length of the CDR3 is 20 residues. Germline CDR1 MGHRA, CDR2 YSYEKL. The J segment lost 0 bases and the V segment lost 1 base, leaving 12 bases of the junction unmatched. The CDR3 here is CASSQGGGQEKSSYNSPLHF. For the CDR3, the DNA is TGCGCCAGCAGCCAAGGAGGAGGACAGGAAAAAAGCTCCTATAATTCACCCCTCCACTTT.

This chain links TRBV5-1 with TRBJ2-1; the match to TRBD2 covers 12 bases. CDR1 SGHRS and CDR2 YFSETQ come from the germline V gene. The V segment lost 5 bases and the J segment 10 bases; nucleotides outside the gene matches: 4. The CDR3 has 13 residues. CDR3 residues: CASRLGLAGEQFF. The CDR3, as DNA: TGCGCCAGCAGGCTCGGACTAGCGGGGGAGCAGTTCTTC.

This chain links TRBV7-2 with TRBJ2-5; 7 bases are shared with TRBD2. This CDR3 spans 15 amino acids. Losses at the gene ends were 5 bases for V and 7 bases for J; bases not matched to a gene: 13. Germline V lookup: CDR1 SGHTA, CDR2 FQGNSA. The CDR3 nucleotides read TGTGCCAGCAGCCTAGGGCTAGCGGCGTATGGGACCCAGTACTTC. Protein: CASSLGLAAYGTQYF.

This clone showed up just once. The chain couples TRBV12-3 or TRBV12-4 to TRBJ1-2; D is unresolved. The CDR3 has 12 residues. V lost 5 bases and J 5 bases, leaving 9 bases between the germline ends. CDR3 region: CASSPLSYGYTF. CDR3 nucleotides: TGTGCCAGCAGTCCCCTGAGTTATGGCTACACCTTC.

The chain carries TRBV7-6 and TRBJ2-1, with TRBD1 matching over 11 bases. The CDR3 is made up of 15 amino acids. V gave up 4 bases and J gave up 3 bases; unmatched junction bases: 2. Germline CDR1 is SGHVS and CDR2 is FNYEAQ. The CDR3 protein is CASSWDRGFYNEQFF. The CDR3 DNA sequence: TGTGCCAGCAGCTGGGACAGGGGGTTCTACAATGAGCAGTTCTTC.

This clone has a single count. The chain employs TRBV19 and TRBJ2-3, with D perhaps TRBD1 (5 bases). The CDR3 consists of 17 residues. CDR1 is LNHDA and CDR2 is SQIVND in the germline V gene (reference sequence). The germline V and J ends were trimmed by 5 bases and 0 bases, with 18 bases remaining between them. CDR3 nucleotide sequence: TGTGCCAGTAGTCCTTCGGACATTCCTCTGAGCACAGATACGCAGTATTTT. It yields the protein CASSPSDIPLSTDTQYF.

Of note for this clone: At the DNA level, this CDR3 is encoded by other sequences in the same sample as well. V gene TRBV20-1 combines with J gene TRBJ1-1; D is undetermined. In germline, CDR1 is DFQATT, CDR2 SNEGSKA (reference sequence). V lost 3 bases and J lost 2, with 7 bases in between. This CDR3 contains 12 residues. The CDR3 DNA reads TGCAGTGCTAGTCGCGGCAACACTGAAGCTTTCTTT. It is translated as CSASRGNTEAFF.

The chain joins TRBV6-4 to TRBJ1-6; D not resolved. Trimming removed 10 bases at V and 8 bases at J, with 21 bases between. The germline CDR1 and CDR2 sequences are MRHNA and SNTAGT. The CDR3 is made up of 15 amino acids. The CDR3 loop reads CATREGWVADSPLHF. In nucleotides, the CDR3 is TGTGCCACCAGAGAAGGTTGGGTAGCAGATTCACCCCTCCACTTT.

The chain uses TRBV4-2 and TRBJ2-1; weak D call: TRBD2 (6 bases). The germline CDR1 and CDR2 sequences are LGHNA and YNFKEQ. CDR3 size: 14 residues. V lost 5 bases and J lost 3, with 11 bases in between. The CDR3 spells CASSKLAVYNEQFF. CDR3 DNA: TGTGCCAGCAGCAAATTAGCGGTCTACAATGAGCAGTTCTTC.

The CDR3: CASSPTGGTNTGELFF. The CDR3 coding sequence is TGTGCCAGCAGCCCCACGGGAGGGACAAACACCGGGGAGCTGTTTTTT. The chain recombines TRBV3-1 (or the pseudogene TRBV3-2) with TRBJ2-2; 8 nucleotides align to TRBD2. Unmatched junction bases numbered 6, after V lost 4 bases and J lost 2 bases. CDR1 and CDR2 from the germline V gene are LGHDT and YNNKEL (reference sequence). The CDR3 spans 16 residues.

The genes are TRBV13 and TRBJ2-1, with 13 positions matching TRBD2. CDR1 and CDR2 (germline): PRHDT, FYEKMQ (reference sequence). J gave up 4 bases and V 5 bases, and 5 bases lay outside the gene matches. The CDR3 extends over 16 amino acids. CDR3 protein: CASSLGLAGVYNEQFF. CDR3 DNA: TGTGCCAGCAGCCTCGGACTAGCGGGGGTGTACAATGAGCAGTTCTTC.

The chain employs TRBV7-2 and TRBJ1-2, with D possibly being TRBD1 (6 bases). CDR1 and CDR2 (germline): SGHTA, FQGNSA. The V gene lost 7 bases and the J gene lost 6 bases, with 24 bases spanning the gap. This CDR3 spans 16 amino acids. The CDR3: CASNSYRVQDTDGYTF. CDR3 in DNA: TGTGCCAGCAACTCATACAGGGTCCAGGACACTGATGGCTACACCTTC.

This sequence joins TRBV7-9 and TRBJ1-6, with D possibly TRBD1 on 5 matching bases. Trimming took off 1 base at V and 16 bases at J, with 14 bases between the two ends. CDR1 and CDR2 from the germline V gene are SEHNR and FQNEAQ (reference sequence). This CDR3 comprises 13 residues. In nucleotides, the CDR3 is TGTGCCAGCAGCTTAGAGGGGCGTTTGGGGCTCCACTTT. It codes for CASSLEGRLGLHF.

This clone was recorded only once. The chain uses TRBV11-3 and TRBJ2-1, with a tentative D call TRBD2 (5 bases). From germline, CDR1 is SGHNT and CDR2 YENEEA. This CDR3 region has 15 residues. V was pared by 3 bases and J by 8 bases, with 17 bases between. DNA for the CDR3: TGTGCCAGCAGCTTCGGGGTGGGGAGAGGTGATGAGCAGTTCTTC. It is translated as CASSFGVGRGDEQFF.

This chain uses TRBV11-2 with TRBJ1-1, with TRBD1 matching 7 bases. Germline V gene data show CDR1 as SGHAT and CDR2 as FQNNGV. The CDR3 totals 14 residues. V trimming: 3 bases; J trimming: 3 bases; junction bases outside the gene matches: 4. DNA for the CDR3: TGTGCCAGCAGCTTTAGCAGGGGGGACACTGAAGCTTTCTTT. Its protein is CASSFSRGDTEAFF.

The V gene is TRBV11-2, the J gene TRBJ2-7; D unresolved. The V gene lost 1 base and the J gene lost 6 bases, with 7 bases spanning the gap. The CDR3 totals 12 residues. The V gene's germline CDR1 is SGHAT and CDR2 FQNNGV. The CDR3 loop is CASSLGRSEQYF. In DNA, the CDR3 is TGTGCCAGCAGCTTAGGCAGGTCCGAGCAGTACTTC.

The chain recombines TRBV6-5 with TRBJ1-3; no clear D gene. Germline lookup yields CDR1 MNHEY and CDR2 SVGAGI. Trimming took 4 bases from V and 0 from J, leaving 10 bases between them. The CDR3 extends over 15 amino acids. The CDR3: CASSLDIHSGNTIYF. For the CDR3, the DNA is TGTGCCAGCAGTTTAGACATCCACTCTGGAAACACCATATATTTT.

The sample holds one count of this clone. The V call is TRBV25-1, the J call TRBJ2-7; the D is unclear. This CDR3 has 13 residues. CDR1 is MGHDK, CDR2 SYGVNS, per germline. The V end lost 3 bases, the J end lost 4 bases, and 10 bases lay between the germline ends. CDR3: CASSDLASYEQYF. In nucleotides, the CDR3 is TGTGCCAGCAGTGATTTAGCTAGTTACGAGCAGTACTTC.

The chain employs TRBV12-5 and TRBJ1-2; D might be TRBD1 (5 bases). CDR1 and CDR2 from the germline V gene are LGHNT and FRNRAP. V lost 5 bases, J lost 7 bases, and 20 bases lay in between. This CDR3 contains 15 residues. CDR3: CASGPRGDPSSGYTF. The DNA for the CDR3 is TGTGCTAGTGGTCCCCGGGGGGACCCCAGTTCTGGCTACACCTTC.